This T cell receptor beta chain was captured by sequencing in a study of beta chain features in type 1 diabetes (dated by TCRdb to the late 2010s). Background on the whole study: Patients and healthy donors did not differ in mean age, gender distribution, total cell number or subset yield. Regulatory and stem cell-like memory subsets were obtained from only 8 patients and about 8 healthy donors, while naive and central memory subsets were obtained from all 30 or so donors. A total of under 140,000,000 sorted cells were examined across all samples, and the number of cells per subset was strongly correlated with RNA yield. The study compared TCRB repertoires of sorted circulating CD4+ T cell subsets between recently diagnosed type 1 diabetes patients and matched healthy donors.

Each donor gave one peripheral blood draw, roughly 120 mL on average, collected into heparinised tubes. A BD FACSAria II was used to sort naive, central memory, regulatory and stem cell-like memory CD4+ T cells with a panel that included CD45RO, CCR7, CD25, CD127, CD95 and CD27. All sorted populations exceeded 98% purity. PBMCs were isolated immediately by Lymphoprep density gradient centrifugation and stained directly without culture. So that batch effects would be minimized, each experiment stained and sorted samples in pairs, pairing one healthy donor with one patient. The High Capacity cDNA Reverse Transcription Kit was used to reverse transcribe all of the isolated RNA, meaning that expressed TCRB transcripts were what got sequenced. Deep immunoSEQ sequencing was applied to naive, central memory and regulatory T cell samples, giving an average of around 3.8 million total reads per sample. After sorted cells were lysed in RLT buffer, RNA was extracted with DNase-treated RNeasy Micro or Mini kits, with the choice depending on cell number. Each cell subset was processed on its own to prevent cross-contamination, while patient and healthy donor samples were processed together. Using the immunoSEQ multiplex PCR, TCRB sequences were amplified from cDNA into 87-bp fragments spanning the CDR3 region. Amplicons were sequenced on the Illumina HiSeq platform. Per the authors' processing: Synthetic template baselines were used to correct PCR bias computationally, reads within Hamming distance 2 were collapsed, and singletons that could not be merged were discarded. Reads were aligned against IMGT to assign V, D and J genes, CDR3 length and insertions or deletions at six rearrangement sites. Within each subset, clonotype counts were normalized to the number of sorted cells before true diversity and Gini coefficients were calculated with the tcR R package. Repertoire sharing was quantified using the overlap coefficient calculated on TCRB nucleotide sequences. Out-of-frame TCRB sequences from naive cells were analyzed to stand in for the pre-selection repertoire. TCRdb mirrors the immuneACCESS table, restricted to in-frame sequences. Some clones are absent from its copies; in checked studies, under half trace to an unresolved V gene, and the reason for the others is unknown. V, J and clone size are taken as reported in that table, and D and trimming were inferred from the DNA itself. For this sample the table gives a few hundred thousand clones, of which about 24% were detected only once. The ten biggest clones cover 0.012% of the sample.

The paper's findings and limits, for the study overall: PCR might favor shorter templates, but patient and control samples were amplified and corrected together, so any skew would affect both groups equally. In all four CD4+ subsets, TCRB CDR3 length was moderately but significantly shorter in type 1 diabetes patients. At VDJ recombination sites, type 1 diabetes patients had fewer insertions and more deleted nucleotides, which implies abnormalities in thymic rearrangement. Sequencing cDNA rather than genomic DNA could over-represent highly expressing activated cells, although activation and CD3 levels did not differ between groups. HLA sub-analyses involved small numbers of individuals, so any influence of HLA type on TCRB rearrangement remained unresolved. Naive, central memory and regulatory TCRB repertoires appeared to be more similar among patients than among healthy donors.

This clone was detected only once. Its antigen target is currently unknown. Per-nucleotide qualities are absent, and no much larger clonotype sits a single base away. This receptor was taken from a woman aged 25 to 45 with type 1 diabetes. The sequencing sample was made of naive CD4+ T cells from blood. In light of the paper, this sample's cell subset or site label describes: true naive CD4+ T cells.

The CDR3: CASSFSRGQGGYTF. The DNA sequence is given as TGTGCCAGCAGTTTCTCCAGGGGGCAAGGGGGCTACACCTTC. Recombination connected TRBV28 to TRBJ1-2; 8 central bases correspond to TRBD1. The CDR3 has 14 amino acids, counting the end cysteine and phenylalanine. Kept here is only the CDR3 DNA, which spans 42 bases and is read in frame from base 1. Reading the germline V gene gives CDR1 MDHEN and CDR2 SYDVKM. V trim: 3 bases; J trim: 8 bases; unmatched bases: 8.